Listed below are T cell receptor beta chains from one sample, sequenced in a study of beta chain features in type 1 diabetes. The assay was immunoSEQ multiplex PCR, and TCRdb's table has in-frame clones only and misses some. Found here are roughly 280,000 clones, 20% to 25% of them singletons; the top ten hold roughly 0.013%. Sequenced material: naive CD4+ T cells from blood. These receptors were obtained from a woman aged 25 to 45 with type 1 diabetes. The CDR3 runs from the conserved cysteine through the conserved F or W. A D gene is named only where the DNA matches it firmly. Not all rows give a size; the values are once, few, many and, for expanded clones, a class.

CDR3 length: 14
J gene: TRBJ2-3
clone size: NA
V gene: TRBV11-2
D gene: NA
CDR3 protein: CASSLASVTDTQYF
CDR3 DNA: TGTGCCAGCAGCTTAGCCTCGGTAACAGATACGCAGTATTTT

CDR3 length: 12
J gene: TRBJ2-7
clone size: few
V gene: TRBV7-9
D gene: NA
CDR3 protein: CASSTGSYEQYF
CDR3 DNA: TGTGCCAGCAGCACAGGCTCCTACGAGCAGTACTTC

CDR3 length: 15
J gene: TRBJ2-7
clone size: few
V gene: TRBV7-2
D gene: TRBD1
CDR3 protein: CASSPSTGPNYEQYF
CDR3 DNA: TGTGCCAGCAGCCCATCGACAGGGCCAAACTACGAGCAGTACTTC

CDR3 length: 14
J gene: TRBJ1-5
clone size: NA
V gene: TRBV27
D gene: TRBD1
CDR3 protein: CASSLRQGGFPQHF
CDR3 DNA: TGTGCCAGCAGTTTACGACAGGGCGGCTTCCCCCAGCATTTT

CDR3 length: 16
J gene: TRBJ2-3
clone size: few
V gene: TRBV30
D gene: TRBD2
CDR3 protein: CACSSGRDLSTDTQYF
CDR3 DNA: TGTGCCTGTTCTAGCGGGAGGGATCTCAGCACAGATACGCAGTATTTT

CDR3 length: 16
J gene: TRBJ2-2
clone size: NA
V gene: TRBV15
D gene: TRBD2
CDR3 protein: CATSRVLAGDIGELFF
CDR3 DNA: TGTGCCACCAGCAGAGTACTAGCGGGAGATATCGGGGAGCTGTTTTTT

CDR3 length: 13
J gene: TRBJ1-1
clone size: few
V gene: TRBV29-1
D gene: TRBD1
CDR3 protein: CSVDRAYRGEVFF
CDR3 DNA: TGCAGCGTTGATAGGGCATACAGGGGGGAAGTTTTCTTT

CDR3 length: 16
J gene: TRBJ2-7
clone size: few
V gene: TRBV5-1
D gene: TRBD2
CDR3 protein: CASSLGPGGEMGEQYF
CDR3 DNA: TGCGCCAGCAGCTTGGGTCCGGGAGGAGAAATGGGCGAGCAGTACTTC

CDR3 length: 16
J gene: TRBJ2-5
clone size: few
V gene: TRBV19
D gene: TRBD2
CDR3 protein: CASGLAGSQYQETQYF
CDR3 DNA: TGTGCCAGTGGACTAGCGGGATCGCAGTACCAAGAGACCCAGTACTTC

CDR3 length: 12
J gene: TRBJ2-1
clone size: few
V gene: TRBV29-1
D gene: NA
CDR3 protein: CSVDSVSNEQFF
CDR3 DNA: TGCAGCGTTGACTCCGTATCCAATGAGCAGTTCTTC

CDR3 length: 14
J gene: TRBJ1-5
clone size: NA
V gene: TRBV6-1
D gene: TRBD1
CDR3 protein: CASSPTGGNQPQHF
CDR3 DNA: TGTGCCAGCAGCCCGACAGGGGGCAATCAGCCCCAGCATTTT

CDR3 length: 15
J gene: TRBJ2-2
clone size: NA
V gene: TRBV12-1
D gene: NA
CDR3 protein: CAARRAGVDTGELFF
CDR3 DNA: TGTGCCGCACGTCGAGCGGGAGTTGATACCGGGGAGCTGTTTTTT

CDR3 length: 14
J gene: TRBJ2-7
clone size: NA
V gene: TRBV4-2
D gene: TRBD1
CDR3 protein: CASSLQGALGEQYF
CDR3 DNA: TGTGCCAGCAGCCTGCAGGGGGCACTAGGGGAGCAGTACTTC

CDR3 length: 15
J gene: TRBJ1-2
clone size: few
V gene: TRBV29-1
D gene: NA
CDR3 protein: CSVGFVGIGAGRYTF
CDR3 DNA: TGCAGCGTTGGGTTCGTCGGAATTGGTGCTGGGCGCTACACCTTC

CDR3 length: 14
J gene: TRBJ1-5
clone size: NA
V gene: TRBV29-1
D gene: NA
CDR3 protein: CSAGEGLSNQPQHF
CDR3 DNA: TGCAGCGCGGGGGAGGGGTTGAGCAATCAGCCCCAGCATTTT

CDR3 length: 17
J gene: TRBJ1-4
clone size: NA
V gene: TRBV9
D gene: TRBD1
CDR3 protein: CASSPDRGSSTNEKLFF
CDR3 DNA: TGTGCCAGCAGCCCTGACAGGGGATCTTCAACTAATGAAAAACTGTTTTTT

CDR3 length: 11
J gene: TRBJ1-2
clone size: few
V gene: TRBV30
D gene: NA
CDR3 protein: CAWNIGAGYTF
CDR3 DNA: TGTGCCTGGAATATTGGGGCCGGCTACACCTTC

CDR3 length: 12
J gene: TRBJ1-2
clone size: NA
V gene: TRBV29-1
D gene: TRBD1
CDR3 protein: CSVRTGDYGYTF
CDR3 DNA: TGCAGCGTCCGGACAGGGGACTATGGCTACACCTTC

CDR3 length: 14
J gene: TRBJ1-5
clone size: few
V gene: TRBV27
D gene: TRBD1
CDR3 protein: CASSLRQGGQPQHF
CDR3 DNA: TGTGCCAGCAGTTTGCGACAGGGCGGCCAGCCCCAGCATTTT

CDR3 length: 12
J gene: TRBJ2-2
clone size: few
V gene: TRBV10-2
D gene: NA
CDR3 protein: CASTAEVGELFF
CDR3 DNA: TGCGCCAGCACCGCTGAGGTCGGGGAGCTGTTTTTT

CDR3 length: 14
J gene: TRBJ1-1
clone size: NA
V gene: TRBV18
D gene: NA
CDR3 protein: CASSPEGMNTEAFF
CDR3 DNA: TGTGCCAGCTCACCGGAGGGTATGAACACTGAAGCTTTCTTT

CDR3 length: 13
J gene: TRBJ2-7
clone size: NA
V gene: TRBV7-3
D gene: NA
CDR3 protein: CASSFDSSYEQYF
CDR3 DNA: TGTGCCAGCAGCTTCGACTCCTCCTACGAGCAGTACTTC

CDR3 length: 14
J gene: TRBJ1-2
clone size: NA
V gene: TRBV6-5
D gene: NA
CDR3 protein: CASSYSGGGYGYTF
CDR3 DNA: TGTGCCAGCAGTTACTCTGGGGGGGGCTATGGCTACACCTTC

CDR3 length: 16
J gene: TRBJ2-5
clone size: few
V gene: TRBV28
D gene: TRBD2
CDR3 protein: CASSSRGSGSLETQYF
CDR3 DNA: TGTGCCAGCAGTTCCCGTGGTAGCGGGAGTCTGGAGACCCAGTACTTC

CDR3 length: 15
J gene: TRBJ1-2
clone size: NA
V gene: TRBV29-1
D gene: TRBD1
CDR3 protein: CSVEARDRANYGYTF
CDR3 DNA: TGCAGCGTTGAAGCCCGGGACAGAGCTAACTATGGCTACACCTTC

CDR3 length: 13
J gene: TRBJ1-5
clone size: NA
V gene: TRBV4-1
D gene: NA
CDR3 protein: CASSQAVNQPQHF
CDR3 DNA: TGCGCCAGCAGCCAAGCAGTGAATCAGCCCCAGCATTTT

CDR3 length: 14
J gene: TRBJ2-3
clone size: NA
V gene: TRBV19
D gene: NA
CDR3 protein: CASSTAVTTDTQYF
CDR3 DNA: TGTGCCAGTAGTACAGCGGTAACCACAGATACGCAGTATTTT

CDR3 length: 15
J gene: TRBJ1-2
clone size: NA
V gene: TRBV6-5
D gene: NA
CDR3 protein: CASSYSTTAYVGYTF
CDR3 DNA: TGTGCCAGCAGTTACTCGACTACAGCTTATGTTGGCTACACCTTC

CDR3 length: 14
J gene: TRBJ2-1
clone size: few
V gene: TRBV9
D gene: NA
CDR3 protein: CASSLGLTYNEQFF
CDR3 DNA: TGTGCCAGCAGCCTCGGACTAACCTACAATGAGCAGTTCTTC

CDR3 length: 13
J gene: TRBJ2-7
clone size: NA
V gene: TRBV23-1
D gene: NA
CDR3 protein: CASSQEPFYEQYF
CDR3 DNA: TGCGCCAGCAGTCAGGAGCCCTTCTACGAGCAGTACTTC

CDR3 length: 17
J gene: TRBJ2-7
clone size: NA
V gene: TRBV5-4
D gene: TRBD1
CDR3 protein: CASSASTTGVGTYEQYF
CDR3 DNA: TGTGCCAGCAGCGCTTCCACTACAGGGGTAGGAACCTACGAGCAGTACTTC

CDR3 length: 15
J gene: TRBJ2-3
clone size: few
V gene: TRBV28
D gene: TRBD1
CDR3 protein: CASSPGTASTDTQYF
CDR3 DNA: TGTGCCAGCAGTCCAGGGACAGCTAGCACAGATACGCAGTATTTT

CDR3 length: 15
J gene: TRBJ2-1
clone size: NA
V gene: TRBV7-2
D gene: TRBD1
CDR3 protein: CASSLVGTGWDEQFF
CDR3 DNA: TGTGCCAGCAGCTTAGTGGGGACAGGGTGGGATGAGCAGTTCTTC

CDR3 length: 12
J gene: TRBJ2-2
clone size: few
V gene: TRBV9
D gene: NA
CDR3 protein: CASSVVAGELFF
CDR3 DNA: TGTGCCAGCAGCGTAGTAGCCGGGGAGCTGTTTTTT

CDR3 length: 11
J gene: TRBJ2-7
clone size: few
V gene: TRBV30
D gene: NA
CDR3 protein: CAWTPGSGLIF
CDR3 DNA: TGTGCCTGGACCCCTGGTTCAGGCCTGATCTTC

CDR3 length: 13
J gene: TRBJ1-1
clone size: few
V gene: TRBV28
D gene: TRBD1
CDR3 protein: CASSRTGGTEAFF
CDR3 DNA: TGTGCCAGCAGTCGTACAGGGGGCACTGAAGCTTTCTTT

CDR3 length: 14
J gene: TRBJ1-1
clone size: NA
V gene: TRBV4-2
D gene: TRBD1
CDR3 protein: CASSQRDRGAEAFF
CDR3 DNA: TGTGCCAGCAGCCAAAGGGACAGGGGCGCTGAAGCTTTCTTT

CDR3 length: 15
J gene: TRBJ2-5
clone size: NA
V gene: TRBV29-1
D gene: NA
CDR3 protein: CSVAPGRGGGETQYF
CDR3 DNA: TGCAGCGTTGCCCCAGGGAGGGGGGGAGGAGAGACCCAGTACTTC

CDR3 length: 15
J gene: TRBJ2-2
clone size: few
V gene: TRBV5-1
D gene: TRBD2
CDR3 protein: CASSPGLADTGELFF
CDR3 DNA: TGCGCCAGCAGCCCGGGACTAGCGGACACCGGGGAGCTGTTTTTT

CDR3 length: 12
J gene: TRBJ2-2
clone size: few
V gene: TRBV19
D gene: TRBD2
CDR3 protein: CASRAGEGELFF
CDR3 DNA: TGTGCCAGTAGGGCGGGAGAAGGGGAGCTGTTTTTT

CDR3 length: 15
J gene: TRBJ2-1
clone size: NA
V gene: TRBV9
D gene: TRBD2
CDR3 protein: CASSGGLAGYNEQFF
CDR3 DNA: TGTGCCAGCAGCGGGGGACTAGCGGGATACAATGAGCAGTTCTTC

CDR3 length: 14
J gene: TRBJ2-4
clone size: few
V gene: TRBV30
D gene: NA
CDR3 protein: CAWRRTAAKNIQYF
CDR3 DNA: TGTGCCTGGAGGCGGACAGCAGCCAAAAACATTCAGTACTTC

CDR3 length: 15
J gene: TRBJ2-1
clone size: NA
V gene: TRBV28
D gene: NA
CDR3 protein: CASSITATVNNEQFF
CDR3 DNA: TGTGCCAGCAGTATCACCGCGACAGTTAACAATGAGCAGTTCTTC

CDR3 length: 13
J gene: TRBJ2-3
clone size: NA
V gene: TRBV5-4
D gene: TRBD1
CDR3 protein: CASSPGTDPSQYF
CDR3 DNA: TGTGCCAGCAGCCCCGGGACAGATCCTTCGCAGTATTTT

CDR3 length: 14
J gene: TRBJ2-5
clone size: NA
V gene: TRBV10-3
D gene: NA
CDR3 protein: CAISESPREETQYF
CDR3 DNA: TGTGCCATCAGTGAGTCCCCCCGGGAAGAGACCCAGTACTTC

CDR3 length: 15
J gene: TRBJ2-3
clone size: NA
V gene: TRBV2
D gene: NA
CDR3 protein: CASSGGDGPTDTQYF
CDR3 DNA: TGTGCCAGCAGCGGCGGGGACGGCCCCACAGATACGCAGTATTTT

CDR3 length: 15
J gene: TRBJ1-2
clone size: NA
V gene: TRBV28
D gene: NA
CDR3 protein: CASSLGGSWEDGYTF
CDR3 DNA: TGTGCCAGCAGTTTAGGGGGGTCCTGGGAGGATGGCTACACCTTC

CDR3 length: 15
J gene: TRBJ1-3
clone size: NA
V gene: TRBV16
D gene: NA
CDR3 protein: CASSRQVLSGNTIYF
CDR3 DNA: TGTGCCAGCAGCCGACAGGTGCTCTCTGGAAACACCATATATTTT

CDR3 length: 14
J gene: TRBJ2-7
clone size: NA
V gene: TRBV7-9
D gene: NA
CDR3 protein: CASSVTGTLYEQYF
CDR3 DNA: TGTGCCAGCAGCGTTACAGGGACCCTCTACGAGCAGTACTTC

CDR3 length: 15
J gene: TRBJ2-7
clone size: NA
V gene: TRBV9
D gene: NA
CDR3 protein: CASSVAGRASYEQYF
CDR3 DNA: TGTGCCAGCAGCGTAGCTGGCAGGGCGTCCTACGAGCAGTACTTC

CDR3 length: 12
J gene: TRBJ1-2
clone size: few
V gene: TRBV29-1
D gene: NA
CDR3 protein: CSVVRQDDGYTF
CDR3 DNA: TGCAGCGTTGTAAGACAGGACGATGGCTACACCTTC

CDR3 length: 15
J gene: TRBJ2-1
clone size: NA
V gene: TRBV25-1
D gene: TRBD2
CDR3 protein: CASSVTSGYNNEQFF
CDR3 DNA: TGTGCCAGCAGTGTGACTAGCGGGTATAACAATGAGCAGTTCTTC

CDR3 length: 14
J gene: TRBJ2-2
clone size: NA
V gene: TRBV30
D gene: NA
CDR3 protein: CAWSPHWGRGELFF
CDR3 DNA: TGTGCCTGGAGCCCCCACTGGGGCCGGGGGGAGCTGTTTTTT